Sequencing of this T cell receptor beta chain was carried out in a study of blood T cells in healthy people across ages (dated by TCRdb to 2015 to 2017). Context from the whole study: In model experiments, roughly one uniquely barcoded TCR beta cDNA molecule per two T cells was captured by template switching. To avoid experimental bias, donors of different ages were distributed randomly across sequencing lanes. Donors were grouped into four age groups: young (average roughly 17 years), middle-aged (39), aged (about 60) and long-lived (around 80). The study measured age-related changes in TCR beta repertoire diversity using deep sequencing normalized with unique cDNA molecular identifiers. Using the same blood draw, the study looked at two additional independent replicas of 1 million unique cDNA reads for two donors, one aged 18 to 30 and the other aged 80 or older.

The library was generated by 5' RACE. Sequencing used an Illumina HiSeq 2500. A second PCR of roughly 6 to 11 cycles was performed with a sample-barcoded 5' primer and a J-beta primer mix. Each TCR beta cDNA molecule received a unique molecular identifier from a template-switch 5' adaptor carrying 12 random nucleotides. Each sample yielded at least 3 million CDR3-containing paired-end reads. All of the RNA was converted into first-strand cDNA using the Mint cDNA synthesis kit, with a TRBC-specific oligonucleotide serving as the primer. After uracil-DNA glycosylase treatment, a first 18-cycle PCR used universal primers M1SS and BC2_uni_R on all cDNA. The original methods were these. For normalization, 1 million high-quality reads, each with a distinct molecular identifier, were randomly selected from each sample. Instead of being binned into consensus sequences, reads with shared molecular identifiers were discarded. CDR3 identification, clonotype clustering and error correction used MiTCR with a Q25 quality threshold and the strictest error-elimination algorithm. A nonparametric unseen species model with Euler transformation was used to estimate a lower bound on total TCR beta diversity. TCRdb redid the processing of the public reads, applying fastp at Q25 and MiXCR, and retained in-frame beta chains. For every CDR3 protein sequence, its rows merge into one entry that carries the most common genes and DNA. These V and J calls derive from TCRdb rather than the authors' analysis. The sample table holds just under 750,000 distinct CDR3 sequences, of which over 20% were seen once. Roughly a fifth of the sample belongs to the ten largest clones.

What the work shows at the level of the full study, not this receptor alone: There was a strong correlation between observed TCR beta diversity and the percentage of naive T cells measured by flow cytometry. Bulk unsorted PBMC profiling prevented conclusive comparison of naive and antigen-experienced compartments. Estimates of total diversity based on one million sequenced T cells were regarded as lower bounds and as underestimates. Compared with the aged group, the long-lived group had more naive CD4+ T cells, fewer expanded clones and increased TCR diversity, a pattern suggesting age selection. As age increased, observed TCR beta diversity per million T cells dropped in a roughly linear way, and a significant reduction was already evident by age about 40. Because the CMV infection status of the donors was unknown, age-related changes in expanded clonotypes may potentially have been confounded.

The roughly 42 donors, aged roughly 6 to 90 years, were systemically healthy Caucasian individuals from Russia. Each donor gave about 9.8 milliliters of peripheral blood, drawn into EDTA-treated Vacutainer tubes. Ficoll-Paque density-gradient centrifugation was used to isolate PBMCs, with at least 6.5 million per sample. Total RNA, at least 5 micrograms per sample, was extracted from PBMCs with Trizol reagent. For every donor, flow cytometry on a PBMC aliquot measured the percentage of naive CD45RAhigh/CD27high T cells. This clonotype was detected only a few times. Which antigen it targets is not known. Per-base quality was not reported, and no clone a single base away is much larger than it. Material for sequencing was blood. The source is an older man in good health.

The CDR3 here reads CSAPPDPGTDTQYF. The bases are TGCAGTGCGCCCCCAGACCCGGGGACAGATACGCAGTATTTT. The rearranged segments are TRBV20-1 and TRBJ2-3; TRBD2 is a possible D gene, resting on 5 matching bases. The CDR3, cysteine through phenylalanine, is 14 amino acids long. The retained sequence is limited to the CDR3, 42 bases, with the frame set at the first base. V and J are truncated by 6 bases and 3 bases respectively, leaving an intervening sequence of 16 bases. From the germline V gene (reference sequence), CDR1 is DFQATT and CDR2 is SNEGSKA.